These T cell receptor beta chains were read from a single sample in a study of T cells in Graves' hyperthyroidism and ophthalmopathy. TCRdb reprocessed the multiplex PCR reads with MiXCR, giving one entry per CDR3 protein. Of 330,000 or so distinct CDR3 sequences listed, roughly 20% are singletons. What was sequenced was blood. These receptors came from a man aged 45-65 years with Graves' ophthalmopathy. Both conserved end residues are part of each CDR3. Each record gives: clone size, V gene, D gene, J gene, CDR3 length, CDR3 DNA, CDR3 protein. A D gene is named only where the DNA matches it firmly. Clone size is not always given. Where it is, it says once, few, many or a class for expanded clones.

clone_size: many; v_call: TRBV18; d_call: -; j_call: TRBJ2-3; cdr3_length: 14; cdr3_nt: TGTGCCAGCTCACCTAAGAGGGGGGCGGATACGCAGTATTTT; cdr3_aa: CASSPKRGADTQYF
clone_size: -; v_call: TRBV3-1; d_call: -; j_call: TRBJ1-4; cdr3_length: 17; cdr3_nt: TGTGCCAGCAGCCCGCAGGGAGGCCGAGCGACTAATGAAAAACTGTTTTTT; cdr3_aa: CASSPQGGRATNEKLFF
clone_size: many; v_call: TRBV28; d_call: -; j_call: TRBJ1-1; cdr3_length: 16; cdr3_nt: TGTGCCAGCAGTTTCTTTGGGGGCAGTTGGGGCACTGAAGCTTTCTTT; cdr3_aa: CASSFFGGSWGTEAFF
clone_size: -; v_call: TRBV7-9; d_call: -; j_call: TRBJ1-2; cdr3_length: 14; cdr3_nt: TGTGCCTGCAGCTTAGAAGGGATGAACTATGGCTACACCTTC; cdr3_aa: CACSLEGMNYGYTF
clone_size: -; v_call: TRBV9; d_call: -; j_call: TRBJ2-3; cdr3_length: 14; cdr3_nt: TGTGCCAGCAGCGTAGTTAGTAGCACAGATACGCAGTATTTT; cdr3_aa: CASSVVSSTDTQYF
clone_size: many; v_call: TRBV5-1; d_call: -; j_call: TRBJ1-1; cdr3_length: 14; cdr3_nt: TGCGCCAGCAGCTTTTCAGGGCGGGGCACTGAAGCTTTCTTT; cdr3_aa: CASSFSGRGTEAFF
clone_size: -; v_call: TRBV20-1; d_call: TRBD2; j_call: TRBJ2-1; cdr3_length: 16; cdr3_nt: TGCAGTGCTACCCGGACTAGCGGGGCTCTCAACAATGAGCAGTTCTTC; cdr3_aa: CSATRTSGALNNEQFF
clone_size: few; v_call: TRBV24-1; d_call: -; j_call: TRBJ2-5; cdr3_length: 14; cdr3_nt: TGTGCCACCAGTGATCTGACGGCGGGAGAGACCCAGTACTTC; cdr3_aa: CATSDLTAGETQYF
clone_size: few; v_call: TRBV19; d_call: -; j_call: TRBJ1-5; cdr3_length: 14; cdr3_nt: TGTGCCAGTAGTATCGAGGGAGGCAATCAGCCCCAGCATTTT; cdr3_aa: CASSIEGGNQPQHF
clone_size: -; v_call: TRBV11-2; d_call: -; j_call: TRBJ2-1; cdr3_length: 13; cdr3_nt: TGTGCCAGCAGCCAAGCCCTTCTCTATGAGCAGTTCTTC; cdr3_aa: CASSQALLYEQFF
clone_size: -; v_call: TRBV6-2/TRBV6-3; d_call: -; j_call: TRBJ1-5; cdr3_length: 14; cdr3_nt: TGTGCCAGCACTCCTCCGGGCAACAATCAAGCCCAGCATTTT; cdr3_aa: CASTPPGNNQAQHF
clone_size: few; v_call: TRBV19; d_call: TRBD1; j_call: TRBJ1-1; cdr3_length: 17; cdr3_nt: TGTGCCAGTAGCAACGGGCGGCAGGGGGCCATGAACACTGAAGCTTTCTTT; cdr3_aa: CASSNGRQGAMNTEAFF
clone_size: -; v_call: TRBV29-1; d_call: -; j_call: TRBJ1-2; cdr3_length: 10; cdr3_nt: TGCAGCGTTGACAGGGATGGCTACACCTTC; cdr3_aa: CSVDRDGYTF
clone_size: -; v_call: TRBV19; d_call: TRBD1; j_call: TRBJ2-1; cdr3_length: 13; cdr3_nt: TGTGCCAGTAGTTCAGACAGGGTCAAGGGGCAGTTCTTC; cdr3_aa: CASSSDRVKGQFF
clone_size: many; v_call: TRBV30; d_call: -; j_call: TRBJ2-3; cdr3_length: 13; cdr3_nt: TGTGCCTGGGTCCCTGACCCCACAGATACGCAGTATTTT; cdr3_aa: CAWVPDPTDTQYF
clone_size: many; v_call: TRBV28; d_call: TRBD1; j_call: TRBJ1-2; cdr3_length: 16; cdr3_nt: TGTGCCAGCAGCCCCCGAGCCCGACAGGGTAGATTTGGCTACACCTTC; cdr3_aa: CASSPRARQGRFGYTF
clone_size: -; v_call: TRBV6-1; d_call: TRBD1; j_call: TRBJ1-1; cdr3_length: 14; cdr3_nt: TGTGCCACAACGGGACAGGGCGGTATAACTGAAGCTTTCTTT; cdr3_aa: CATTGQGGITEAFF
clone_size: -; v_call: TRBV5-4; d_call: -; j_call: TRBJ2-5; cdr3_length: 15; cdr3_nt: TGTGCCAGCAGCGCAAAGAACGAGTTCCAAGAGACCCAGTACTTC; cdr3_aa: CASSAKNEFQETQYF
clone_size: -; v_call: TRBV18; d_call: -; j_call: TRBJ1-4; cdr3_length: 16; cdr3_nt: TGTGCCAGCTCACCACCGTCGGGGGCCCATGATGAAAAACTGTTTTTT; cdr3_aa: CASSPPSGAHDEKLFF
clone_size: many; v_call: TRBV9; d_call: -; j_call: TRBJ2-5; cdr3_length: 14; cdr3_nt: TGTGCCAGCAGCGTAGAAGGGGCCCAAGAGACCCAGTACTTC; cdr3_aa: CASSVEGAQETQYF
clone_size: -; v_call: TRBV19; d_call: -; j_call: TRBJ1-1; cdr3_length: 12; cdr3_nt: TGTGCCAGTAGTATTACCCCAGCCGAAGCTTTCTTT; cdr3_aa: CASSITPAEAFF
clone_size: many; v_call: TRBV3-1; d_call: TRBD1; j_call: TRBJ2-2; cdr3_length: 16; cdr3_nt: TGTGCCAGCAGTGACAGGGGGCGTTACCTCACCGGGGAGCTGTTTTTT; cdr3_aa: CASSDRGRYLTGELFF
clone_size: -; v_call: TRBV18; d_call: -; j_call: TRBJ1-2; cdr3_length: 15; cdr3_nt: TGTGCCAGCTCACCACCGGGTTCGTTTCGGGATGGCTACACCTTC; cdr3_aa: CASSPPGSFRDGYTF
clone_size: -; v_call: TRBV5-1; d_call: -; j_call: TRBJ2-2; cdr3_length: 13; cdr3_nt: TGCGCCACCCGGACTGATATAACCGGGGAGCTGTTTTTT; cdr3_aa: CATRTDITGELFF
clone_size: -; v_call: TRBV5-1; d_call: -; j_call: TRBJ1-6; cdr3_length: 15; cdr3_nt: TGCGCCAGCAGCTCGGGAGACGTCAATAATTCACCCCTCCACTTT; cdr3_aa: CASSSGDVNNSPLHF
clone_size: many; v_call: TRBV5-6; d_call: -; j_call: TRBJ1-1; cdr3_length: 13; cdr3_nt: TGTGCCAGCAGCGAAGGGCCGAACACTGAAGCTTTCTTT; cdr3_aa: CASSEGPNTEAFF
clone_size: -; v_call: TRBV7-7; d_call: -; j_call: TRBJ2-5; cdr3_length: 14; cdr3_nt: TGTGCTAGCAGCTTAGCCGATAGGGGAGGGACCCAGTACTTC; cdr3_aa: CASSLADRGGTQYF
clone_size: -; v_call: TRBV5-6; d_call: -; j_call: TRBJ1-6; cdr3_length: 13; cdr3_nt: TGTGCCAGCAGCACTCGGACTAAATCACCCCTCCACTTT; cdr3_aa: CASSTRTKSPLHF
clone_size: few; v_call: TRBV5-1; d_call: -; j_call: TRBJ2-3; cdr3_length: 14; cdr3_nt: TGCGCCAGCAGCTTGAATTTAGTCACAGATACGCAGTATTTT; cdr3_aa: CASSLNLVTDTQYF
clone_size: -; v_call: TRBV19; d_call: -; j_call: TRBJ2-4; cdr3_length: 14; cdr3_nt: TGTGCCAGTACCACACTCGACAGAAAAAACATTCAGTACTTC; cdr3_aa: CASTTLDRKNIQYF
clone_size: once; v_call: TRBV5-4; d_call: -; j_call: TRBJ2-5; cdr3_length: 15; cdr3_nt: TGTGCCAGCAGCCCCAGACAGGGAGGTACAGAGACCCAGTACTTC; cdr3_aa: CASSPRQGGTETQYF
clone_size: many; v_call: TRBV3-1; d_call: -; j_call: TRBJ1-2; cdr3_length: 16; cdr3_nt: TGTGCCAGCAGCCAAGATTCGGTGGGGAAGGGATATGGCTACACCTTC; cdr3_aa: CASSQDSVGKGYGYTF
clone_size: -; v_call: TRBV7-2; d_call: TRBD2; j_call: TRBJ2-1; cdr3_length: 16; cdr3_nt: TGTGCCAGCAGCCAAGGGGGGCTAGCGGGGTACAATGAGCAGTTCTTC; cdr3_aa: CASSQGGLAGYNEQFF
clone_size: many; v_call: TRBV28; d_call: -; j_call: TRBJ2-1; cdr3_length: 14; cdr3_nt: TGTGCCAGCAGTTTCCCCGGCGAGCTAAATGAGCAGTTCTTC; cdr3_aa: CASSFPGELNEQFF
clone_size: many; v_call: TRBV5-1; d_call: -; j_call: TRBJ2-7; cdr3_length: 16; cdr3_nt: TGCGCCAGCAGCTTGGGAGGCCCAGGGGCTTTGTACGAGCAGTACTTC; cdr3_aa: CASSLGGPGALYEQYF
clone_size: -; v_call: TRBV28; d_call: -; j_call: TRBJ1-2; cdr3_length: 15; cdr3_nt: TGTGCCAGCAGTTTGGGGGGGGGTTCGCGCTATGGCTACACCTTC; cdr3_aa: CASSLGGGSRYGYTF
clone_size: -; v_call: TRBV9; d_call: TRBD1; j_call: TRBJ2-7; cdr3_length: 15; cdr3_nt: TGTGCCAGCAGCGTAGGAGGGACAGGGGAGCGCGAGCAGTACTTC; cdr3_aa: CASSVGGTGEREQYF
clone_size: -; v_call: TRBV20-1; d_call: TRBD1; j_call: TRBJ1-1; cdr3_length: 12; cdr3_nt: TGCAGTCAGAGTGACAGGGACACTGAAGCTTTCTTT; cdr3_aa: CSQSDRDTEAFF
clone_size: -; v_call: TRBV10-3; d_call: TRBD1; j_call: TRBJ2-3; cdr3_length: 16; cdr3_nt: TGTGCCATCAGTGGGAGGGACAGGGGAAGCACAGATACGCAGTATTTT; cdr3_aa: CAISGRDRGSTDTQYF
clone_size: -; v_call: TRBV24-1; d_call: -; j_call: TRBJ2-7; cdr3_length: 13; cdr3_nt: TGTGCCACCAGTACGGCGGACTCCTACGAGCAGTACTTC; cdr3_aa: CATSTADSYEQYF
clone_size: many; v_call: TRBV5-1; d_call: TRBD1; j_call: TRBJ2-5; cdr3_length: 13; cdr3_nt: TGTGCCAGCAGCCGGGACAGGGGAGAGACCCAGTACTTC; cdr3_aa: CASSRDRGETQYF
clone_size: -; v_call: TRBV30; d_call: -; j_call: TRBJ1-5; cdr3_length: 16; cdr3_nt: TGTGCCTGGAGTGTAAAGGGTGGGCGGGGCAATCAGCCCCAGCATTTT; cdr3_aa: CAWSVKGGRGNQPQHF
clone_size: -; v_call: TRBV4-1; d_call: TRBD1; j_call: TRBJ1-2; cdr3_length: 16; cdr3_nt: TGCGCCAGCAGCCAAGATGGCCCGGGACAGGGAGATGGCTACACCTTC; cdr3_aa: CASSQDGPGQGDGYTF
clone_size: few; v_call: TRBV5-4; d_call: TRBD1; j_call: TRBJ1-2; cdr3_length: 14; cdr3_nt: TGTGCCAGCAGCTCGGACAGGGGGCTCTATGGCTACACCTTC; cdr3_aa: CASSSDRGLYGYTF
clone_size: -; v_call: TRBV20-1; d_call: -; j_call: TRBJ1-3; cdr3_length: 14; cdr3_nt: TGCAGTGCTAGAGGCGGGAGGGCAGCAAACACCATATATTTT; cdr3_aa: CSARGGRAANTIYF
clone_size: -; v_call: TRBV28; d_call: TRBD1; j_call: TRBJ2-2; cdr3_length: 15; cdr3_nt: TGTGCCAGCAGTTTTAGACAGGGGGGAACCGGGGAGCTGTTTTTT; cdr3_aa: CASSFRQGGTGELFF
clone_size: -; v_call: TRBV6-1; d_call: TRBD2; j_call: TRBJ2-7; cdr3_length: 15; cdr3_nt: TGTGCCACCCAGCACCCTAGCGGGAGGCCCTCTGAGCAGTACTTC; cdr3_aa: CATQHPSGRPSEQYF
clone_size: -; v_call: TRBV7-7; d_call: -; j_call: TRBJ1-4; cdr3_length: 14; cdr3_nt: TGTGCTAGCAGCTTAGGGAAAGGAAATGAAAAACTGTTTTTT; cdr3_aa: CASSLGKGNEKLFF
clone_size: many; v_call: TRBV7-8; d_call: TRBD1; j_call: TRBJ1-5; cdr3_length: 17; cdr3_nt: TGTGCCAGCAGCTTAGGGCGACAGGGATTGAGCAATCAGCCCCAGCATTTT; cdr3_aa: CASSLGRQGLSNQPQHF
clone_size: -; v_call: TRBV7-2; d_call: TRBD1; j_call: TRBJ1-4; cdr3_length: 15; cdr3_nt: TGTGCCAGCAGCGAGGACAGGGGCGCGAATGAAAAACTGTTTTTT; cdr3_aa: CASSEDRGANEKLFF